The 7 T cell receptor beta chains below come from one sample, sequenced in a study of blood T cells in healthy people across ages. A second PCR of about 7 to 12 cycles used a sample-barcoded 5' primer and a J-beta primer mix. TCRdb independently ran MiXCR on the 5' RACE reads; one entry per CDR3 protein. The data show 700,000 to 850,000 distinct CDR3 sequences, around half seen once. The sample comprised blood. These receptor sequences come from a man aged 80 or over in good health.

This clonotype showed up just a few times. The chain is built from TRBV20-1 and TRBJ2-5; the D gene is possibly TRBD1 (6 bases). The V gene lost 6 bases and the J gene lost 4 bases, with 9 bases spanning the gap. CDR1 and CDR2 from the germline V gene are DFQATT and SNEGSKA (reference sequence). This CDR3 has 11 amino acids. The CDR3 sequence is CSAPQGETQYF. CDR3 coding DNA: TGCAGTGCCCCACAGGGAGAGACCCAGTACTTC.

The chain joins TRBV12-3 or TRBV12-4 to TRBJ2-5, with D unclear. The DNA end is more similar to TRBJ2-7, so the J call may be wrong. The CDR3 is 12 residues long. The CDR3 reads CASSFFGFEQYF. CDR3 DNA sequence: TGTGCCAGCAGTTTCTTCGGGTTCGAGCAGTACTTC.

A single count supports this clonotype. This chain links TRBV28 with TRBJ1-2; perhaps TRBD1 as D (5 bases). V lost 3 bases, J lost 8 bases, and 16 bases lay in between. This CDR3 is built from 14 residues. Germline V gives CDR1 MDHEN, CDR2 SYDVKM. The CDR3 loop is CASSFSGALGGYTF. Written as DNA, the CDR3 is TGTGCCAGCAGTTTCAGCGGGGCCTTGGGAGGCTACACCTTC.

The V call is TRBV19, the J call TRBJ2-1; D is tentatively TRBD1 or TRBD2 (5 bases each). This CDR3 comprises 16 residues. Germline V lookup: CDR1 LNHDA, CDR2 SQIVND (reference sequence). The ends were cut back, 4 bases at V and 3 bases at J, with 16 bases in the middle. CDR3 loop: CASSTPVGTGYNEQFF. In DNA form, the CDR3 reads TGTGCCAGTAGTACCCCGGTGGGGACCGGCTACAATGAGCAGTTCTTC.

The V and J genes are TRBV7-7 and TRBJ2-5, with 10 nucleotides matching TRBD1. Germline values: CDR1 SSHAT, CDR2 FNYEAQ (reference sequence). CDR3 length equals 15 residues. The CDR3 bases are TGTGCTAGCTCTCGGGGGGGACAGGGGTTGGATGAGCAGTACTTC. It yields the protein CASSRGGQGLDEQYF.

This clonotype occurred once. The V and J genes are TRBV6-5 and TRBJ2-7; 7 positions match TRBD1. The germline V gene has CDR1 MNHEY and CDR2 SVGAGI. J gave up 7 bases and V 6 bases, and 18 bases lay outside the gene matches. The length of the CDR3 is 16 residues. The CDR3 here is CASSLRTGTHPNEQYF. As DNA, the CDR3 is TGTGCCAGCAGCCTGAGGACAGGCACGCATCCTAATGAGCAGTACTTC.

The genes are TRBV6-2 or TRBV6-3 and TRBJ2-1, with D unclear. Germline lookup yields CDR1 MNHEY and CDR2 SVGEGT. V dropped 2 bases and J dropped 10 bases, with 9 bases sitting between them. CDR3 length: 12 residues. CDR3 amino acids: CASSYIGMEQFF. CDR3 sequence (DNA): TGTGCCAGCAGTTACATCGGTATGGAGCAGTTCTTC.